This TCR beta chain was recovered during a study of T cell repertoires in cytomegalovirus infection. TCRdb analysed the reads with MiXCR anew, one entry per CDR3 protein. The sample lists about 89,000 distinct CDR3 sequences, less than 30% seen once, with more than 70% in the top ten. CDR1 is SQVTM and CDR2 is ANQGSEA in the germline V gene. V was pared by 2 bases and J by 0 bases, with 5 bases of the junction left unmatched. CDR3 size: 15 residues. This clonotype was counted many times. Its antigen is not identified. The rearrangement links TRBV29-1 to TRBJ1-1, with TRBD1 matching over 8 bases. This sample comprised CD8+ T cells from cultured PBMCs, obtained from culture after CMV antigen stimulation. The clonotype originates from a human donor in good health (CMV status not recorded). Some clones in this sample may be carry-over from other donors' samples. The CDR3 DNA reads as TGCAGCGTTGAACAGGCAGGGGGCTTGAACACTGAAGCTTTCTTT. It specifies CSVEQAGGLNTEAFF.